One sample yielded the 23 T cell receptor beta chains listed below, sequenced in a study of T cells in Graves' hyperthyroidism and ophthalmopathy. TCR beta CDR3 region amplification was performed from RNA transcripts. Researchers ran a first-round RT-PCR on the TCR CDR3 using the HTBI primer set. TCRdb re-derived calls from the multiplex PCR reads in MiXCR, one entry per CDR3 protein. The profile covers 730,000 or so distinct CDR3 sequences, with under 20% appearing a single time and over 15% taken by the ten largest. The sample comprised blood. The receptors derive from a woman aged 45 to 65 with Graves' hyperthyroidism that later progressed to Graves' ophthalmopathy.

This clonotype has a single count. One end of the junction does not line up with germline, which may come from a read error. V usage is TRBV10-2 and J usage is TRBJ1-3; 11 nucleotides match TRBD1. Per germline, CDR1 WSHSY and CDR2 SAAADI. The CDR3 loop spans 15 amino acids. The chain's CDR3 is CAISMGQGAGNTIYF. As DNA, the CDR3 is TGTGCCATCAGTATGGGACAGGGGGCTGGAAACACCATATATTTT.

This chain joins TRBV19 and TRBJ2-5; 7 nucleotides align to TRBD2. Trimming removed 1 base from V and 5 bases from J; junction bases left unmatched: 10. The CDR3 runs 16 residues. Germline V gene data show CDR1 as LNHDA and CDR2 as SQIVND (reference sequence). The CDR3 loop is CASSIAPAREGETQYF. CDR3 sequence (DNA): TGTGCCAGTAGTATAGCTCCGGCCAGGGAGGGGGAGACCCAGTACTTC. The full variable domain, with the rest looked up from reference TRBV19 and TRBJ2-5, is DGGITQSPKYLFRKEGQNVTLSCEQNLNHDAMYWYRQDPGQGLRLIYYSQIVNDFQKGDIAEGYSVSREKKESFPLTVTSAQKNPTAFYLCASSIAPAREGETQYFGPGTRLLVL.

This clonotype showed up many times. The chain joins TRBV11-2 to TRBJ1-4; D is undetermined. Germline V CDR1 and CDR2: SGHAT, FQNNGV. This CDR3 region has 14 residues. V lost 1 base and J lost 0, with 3 bases in between. The CDR3 loop reads CASSLAATNEKLFF. CDR3 in DNA: TGTGCCAGCAGCTTAGCAGCAACTAATGAAAAACTGTTTTTT.

This clonotype was counted ten times or more. The V call is TRBV3-1, the J call TRBJ2-3, with 9 bases that match TRBD1. The CDR3 extends over 17 amino acids. V trimming: 4 bases; J trimming: 5 bases; junction bases outside the gene matches: 13. CDR1 and CDR2 (germline): LGHDT, YNNKEL (reference sequence). The CDR3 protein is CASSRHSLDRGGDTQYF. Here the CDR3 DNA reads TGTGCCAGCAGCCGTCACTCCCTGGACAGGGGTGGAGATACGCAGTATTTT.

This chain connects TRBV19 to TRBJ2-1; the match to TRBD1 covers 9 bases. Looked up from germline, CDR1 is LNHDA and CDR2 is SQIVND (reference sequence). The CDR3 runs to 13 residues. Germline trimming cut 7 bases from V and 9 bases from J; bases unmatched to any gene: 7. In DNA, the CDR3 is TGTGCCAGTAACACACAGGGGGCAGGTGAGCAGTTCTTC. It codes for CASNTQGAGEQFF.

The chain links TRBV5-1 to TRBJ2-3; D remains unclear. The germline V and J ends were trimmed by 1 base and 4 bases, with 10 bases remaining between them. The germline gives CDR1 SGHRS, CDR2 YFSETQ. This CDR3 is 14 amino acids long. The chain's CDR3 is CASSLQSSSDTQYF. The CDR3 coding sequence is TGCGCCAGCAGCTTGCAAAGTTCCTCAGATACGCAGTATTTT.

This clonotype appeared many times. V gene TRBV11-2 combines with J gene TRBJ1-3; tentatively, D is TRBD1 (5 bases). Germline V gene data show CDR1 as SGHAT and CDR2 as FQNNGV. The V end lost 4 bases, the J end lost 0 bases, and 13 bases lay between the germline ends. The CDR3 extends over 16 amino acids. The CDR3 coding sequence is TGTGCCAGCAGCTGGATGGGGCAGGCCTCTGGAAACACCATATATTTT. This encodes CASSWMGQASGNTIYF.

This clonotype was detected many times. The chain couples TRBV9 to TRBJ2-5, with D perhaps assigned TRBD1 or TRBD2 (6 bases each). V was pared by 4 bases and J by 3 bases, with 16 bases between. The CDR3 has 15 amino acids. Germline CDR1 is SGDLS and CDR2 is YYNGEE. CDR3 in amino acids: CASSTRGGQEETQYF. DNA of the CDR3: TGTGCCAGCAGCACCAGAGGGGGGCAGGAAGAGACCCAGTACTTC.

This clonotype was seen ten or more times. J is TRBJ2-6 and V is TRBV12-3 or TRBV12-4; D call uncertain. The CDR3 has 17 residues. The V and J ends lost 3 bases and 1 base respectively, with 13 bases between them. The DNA of the CDR3 is TGTGCCAGCAGTTTCGCCAGGTTGCGATCTGGGGCCAACGTCCTGACTTTC. It yields the protein CASSFARLRSGANVLTF.

The chain uses TRBV20-1 and TRBJ2-1; TRBD2 matches 10 bases. This CDR3 is 18 amino acids long. Germline V CDR1 and CDR2: DFQATT, SNEGSKA (reference sequence). With V trimmed by 3 bases and J by 0 bases, 11 bases remained unmatched. The CDR3 DNA follows: TGCAGTGCTAGCCCCCCCTTAGCGGGGGGTATCTCCTACAATGAGCAGTTCTTC. Translating gives CSASPPLAGGISYNEQFF.

This clonotype has ten or more counts. V gene TRBV6-1 combines with J gene TRBJ1-1; D ambiguous. The CDR3 length is 13 residues. Germline values: CDR1 MNHNS, CDR2 SASEGT. V was clipped by 11 bases and J by 6 bases, with 19 bases between them. The CDR3 spells CASTGDKSSEAFF. As DNA, the CDR3 is TGTGCCTCAACGGGAGACAAGAGCTCTGAAGCTTTCTTT.

V is TRBV6-9 and J is TRBJ1-2, with a tentative D call TRBD1 (6 bases). Per germline, CDR1 MNHGY and CDR2 SVAAGI. V lost 6 bases and J 4 bases, leaving 15 bases between the germline ends. The CDR3 contains 14 residues. The CDR3 bases are TGTGCCAGCAGCTACTACAGGGAACCCTATGGCTACACCTTC. Translation: CASSYYREPYGYTF.

This clonotype was seen more than once but under ten times. The chain joins TRBV15 to TRBJ1-4; D not certain. The V end was cut by 4 bases, the J end by 0 bases, with 6 bases between. The germline gives CDR1 LNHNV, CDR2 YYDKDF (reference sequence). This CDR3 region has 14 residues. The CDR3 DNA is TGTGCCACCAGCACAACTGCAACTAATGAAAAACTGTTTTTT. Translating it yields CATSTTATNEKLFF. Supplemented by reference TRBV15 and TRBJ1-4, the full variable domain reads DAMVIQNPRYQVTQFGKPVTLSCSQTLNHNVMYWYQQKSSQAPKLLFHYYDKDFNNEADTPDNFQSRRPNTSFCFLDIRSPGLGDTAMYLCATSTTATNEKLFFGSGTQLSVL.

This clonotype was counted at least ten times. J is TRBJ2-7 and V is TRBV12-5, with no clear D. Germline-derived CDR1 and CDR2 are LGHNT and FRNRAP. The germline V and J ends were trimmed by 0 bases and 4 bases, with 13 bases remaining between them. CDR3 length: 15 residues. CDR3 protein: CASGLVFHREYEQYF. The CDR3 DNA sequence: TGTGCTAGTGGTTTGGTTTTCCACAGAGAATACGAGCAGTACTTC.

This clonotype was observed a handful of times. The V and J genes are TRBV7-2 and TRBJ2-3; no reliable D call. Trimming removed 7 bases from V and 0 bases from J, with 14 bases in between. Germline V gene lookup returns CDR1 SGHTA and CDR2 FQGNSA. CDR3 length: 15 amino acids. The chain's CDR3 is CASTFSWASTDTQYF. For the CDR3, the DNA is TGTGCCAGCACCTTCTCCTGGGCGAGCACAGATACGCAGTATTTT.

This clonotype was seen a few times. The CDR3 nucleotides are TGCAGCGTTCGACAGGTCGTGAACACTGAAGCTTTCTTT. This encodes CSVRQVVNTEAFF. V and J are TRBV29-1 and TRBJ1-1, with D possibly TRBD1 on 6 matching bases. Trimming took 5 bases from V and 0 from J, leaving 10 bases between them. The CDR3 consists of 13 residues. Germline V gene lookup returns CDR1 SQVTM and CDR2 ANQGSEA.

This clonotype has more than one count but fewer than ten. The J gene is TRBJ2-3, the V gene TRBV5-1, with D perhaps matching TRBD1 (5 bases). Germline values: CDR1 SGHRS, CDR2 YFSETQ. This CDR3 is built from 18 residues. V was clipped by 0 bases and J by 0 bases, with 17 bases between them. DNA of the CDR3: TGCGCCAGCAGCTTGGGTCATTCCGTGACAGTTAGCACAGATACGCAGTATTTT. Amino acid sequence: CASSLGHSVTVSTDTQYF.

The rearrangement links TRBV7-9 to TRBJ2-6; the match to TRBD1 covers 8 bases. The V gene's germline CDR1 is SEHNR and CDR2 FQNEAQ (reference sequence). The CDR3 length is 18 residues. V shed 5 bases, J shed 2 bases, and the junction held 11 bases outside the gene matches. CDR3 DNA: TGTGCCAGCAGCCCCCCGGCCAGGGGGCTACCTGGGGCCAACGTCCTGACTTTC. Its translation is CASSPPARGLPGANVLTF.

The chain is built from TRBV7-2 and TRBJ2-1; D ambiguous. CDR3 size: 15 residues. Germline loops: CDR1 SGHTA, CDR2 FQGNSA. Trimming took off 5 bases at V and 1 base at J, with 12 bases between the two ends. CDR3 loop: CASSLQRQSYNEQFF. In nucleotides, the CDR3 is TGTGCCAGCAGCCTCCAAAGACAATCCTACAATGAGCAGTTCTTC.

V usage is TRBV3-1 and J usage is TRBJ1-1, with TRBD1 as a possible D gene (6 bases). CDR3 size: 15 residues. Germline V gene lookup returns CDR1 LGHDT and CDR2 YNNKEL (reference sequence). V was cut by 1 base and J by 1 base, with 10 bases left in between. CDR3 sequence: CASSQAGAPNTEAFF. For the CDR3, the DNA is TGTGCCAGCAGCCAAGCGGGGGCCCCGAACACTGAAGCTTTCTTT.

This clonotype showed up just a few times. The CDR3 DNA reads as TGTGCCACCAGGGATAACAGGGAGAACACTGAAGCTTTCTTT. It is translated as CATRDNRENTEAFF. V gene TRBV24-1 combines with J gene TRBJ1-1; perhaps TRBD1 as D (6 bases). The CDR3 sequence is 14 residues long. The germline gives CDR1 KGHDR, CDR2 SFDVKD. Trimming cost V 7 bases and J 1 base, with 12 bases left between them.

This clonotype was picked up a small number of times. The chain joins TRBV5-6 to TRBJ2-3; unclear D gene. This CDR3 has 12 residues. CDR1 and CDR2 from the germline V gene are SGHDT and YYEEEE. Trimming left V 2 bases short and J 6 bases short, with 7 bases between. This CDR3 reads CASSFILDTQYF. As DNA, the CDR3 is TGTGCCAGCAGCTTCATACTGGATACGCAGTATTTT.

The chain has TRBV6-5 and TRBJ1-2, with TRBD1 identical over 9 bases. The V gene's germline CDR1 is MNHEY and CDR2 SVGAGI. CDR3 length equals 17 residues. J was trimmed by 4 bases and V by 0 bases; bases with no gene match: 9. The chain's CDR3 is CASSYSKEGTGSYGYTF. CDR3 in DNA: TGTGCCAGCAGTTACTCGAAAGAGGGGACAGGGTCCTATGGCTACACCTTC.